Listed here is a single T cell receptor beta chain. Its antigen remains unidentified. The germline V gene has CDR1 SGHRS and CDR2 YFSETQ. The length of the CDR3 is 16 residues. Between the trimmed V and J ends, which lost 0 bases and 3 bases, there was a span of 13 bases. This cohort consisted of healthy bone marrow donors. A multiplex PCR was run with 60 Vbeta primers and 13 Jbeta primers. Some clones are missing from TCRdb's copy, which holds only in-frame ones; the method was immunoSEQ multiplex PCR. Of roughly 200,000 clones in the sample, approximately 84% were seen once. This sample is part of a study of cytomegalovirus exposure and HLA in healthy donors. General study results and limits: The number of N-insertions in an Asian-associated ancestry cluster was reportedly below the 666-donor mean in a later analysis. Accounts indicate the classifier identified cytomegalovirus status with strong specificity and sensitivity. What TCR beta sequences reportedly achieved was accurate prediction of HLA-A and HLA-B alleles in most subjects.

What was sequenced was PBMCs. This chain connects TRBV5-1 to TRBJ2-1; D might be TRBD1 (6 bases). This receptor was identified in a female donor in good health and CMV-seronegative. The CDR3 DNA reads TGCGCCAGCAGCTTGGCTCCGGACAGATACTACAATGAGCAGTTCTTC. Translated, it gives CASSLAPDRYYNEQFF.